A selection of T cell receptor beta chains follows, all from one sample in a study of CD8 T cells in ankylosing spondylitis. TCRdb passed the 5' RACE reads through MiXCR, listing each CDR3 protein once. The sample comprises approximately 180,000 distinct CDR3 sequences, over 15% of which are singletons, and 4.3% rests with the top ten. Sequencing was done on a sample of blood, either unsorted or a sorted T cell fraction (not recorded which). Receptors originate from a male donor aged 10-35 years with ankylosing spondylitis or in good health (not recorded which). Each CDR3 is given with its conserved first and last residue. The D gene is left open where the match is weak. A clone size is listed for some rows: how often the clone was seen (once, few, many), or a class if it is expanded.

DNA: TGTGCCAGCAGTGACCGGACTTGGAGGGAGCTGTTTTTT
CDR3: CASSDRTWRELFF
J: TRBJ2-2
size: many
D: NA
V: TRBV2

DNA: TGCGCCAGCAGCTTAGGGGTCCGTGGAAACACCATATATTTT
CDR3: CASSLGVRGNTIYF
J: TRBJ1-3
size: many
D: NA
V: TRBV5-1

DNA: TGTGCCAGCAGCTTGTATAGCTACAATGAGCAGTTCTTC
CDR3: CASSLYSYNEQFF
J: TRBJ2-1
size: few
D: NA
V: TRBV5-8

DNA: TGTGCCAGCAGTTACCAAAAAGAGACCCAGTACTTC
CDR3: CASSYQKETQYF
J: TRBJ2-5
size: many
D: NA
V: TRBV6-2/TRBV6-3

DNA: TGCGGGCTCCCGGACAGGGCGCAGTATTTT
CDR3: CGLPDRAQYF
J: TRBJ2-3
size: NA
D: TRBD1
V: TRBV29-1

DNA: TGTGCCAGCAGCGTAGGCAGGGTCCCATGGGAGCAGTACTTC
CDR3: CASSVGRVPWEQYF
J: TRBJ2-7
size: many
D: NA
V: TRBV9

DNA: TGTGCCAGCAGCCCGACAGGGGACTTTCCCCAGCATTTT
CDR3: CASSPTGDFPQHF
J: TRBJ1-5
size: many
D: TRBD1
V: TRBV12-3/TRBV12-4

DNA: TGTGCCAGCAGCTTAGTAGTCGGGAGCACCGGGGAGCTGTTTTTT
CDR3: CASSLVVGSTGELFF
J: TRBJ2-2
size: many
D: NA
V: TRBV7-2

DNA: TGTGCCAGCCTATCCCCAGGGGGCGGCTACACCTTC
CDR3: CASLSPGGGYTF
J: TRBJ1-2
size: many
D: TRBD1
V: TRBV12-3/TRBV12-4

DNA: TGTGCCTCGGCCGGGACAGGGGCGGGAGATACGCAGTATTTT
CDR3: CASAGTGAGDTQYF
J: TRBJ2-3
size: many
D: TRBD1
V: TRBV10-3

DNA: TGTGCCAGCAGTTTATCGATGCGACTAGGACTCACAGATACGCAGTATTTT
CDR3: CASSLSMRLGLTDTQYF
J: TRBJ2-3
size: many
D: NA
V: TRBV27

DNA: TGTGCCAGCAGATTCCCAGGGGACTCACCCCTCCACTTT
CDR3: CASRFPGDSPLHF
J: TRBJ1-6
size: NA
D: NA
V: TRBV27

DNA: TGTGCCAGCAGCTTGAGGCCTAGCGGGATATCAGGCCTAAATGAGCAGTTCTTC
CDR3: CASSLRPSGISGLNEQFF
J: TRBJ2-1
size: NA
D: TRBD2
V: TRBV11-3

DNA: TGCAGTGCGCATGCTAGCGGGAGGGGGGAGACCCAGTACTTC
CDR3: CSAHASGRGETQYF
J: TRBJ2-5
size: NA
D: TRBD2
V: TRBV20-1

DNA: TGTGCCAGCAGCAATAATCAGCCCCAGCATTTT
CDR3: CASSNNQPQHF
J: TRBJ1-5
size: many
D: NA
V: TRBV7-2

DNA: TGTGCCAGCAGGGAGGGACTAGCGAACTACGAGCAGTACTTC
CDR3: CASREGLANYEQYF
J: TRBJ2-7
size: many
D: TRBD2
V: TRBV6-5

DNA: TGTGCCAGCAGCGGATATCTTGATACGCAGTATTTT
CDR3: CASSGYLDTQYF
J: TRBJ2-3
size: many
D: NA
V: TRBV5-5

DNA: TGCAGTGCTAGACGGACAGATGAAGCTTTCTTT
CDR3: CSARRTDEAFF
J: TRBJ1-1
size: many
D: NA
V: TRBV20-1

DNA: TGTGCCAGCAGCGGGGCACGTTCGGGGGACTACAATGAGCAGTTCTTC
CDR3: CASSGARSGDYNEQFF
J: TRBJ2-1
size: few
D: NA
V: TRBV7-9

DNA: TGTGCCAGCAGTTTCAAGGGGGCCGCAACTAATGAAAAACTGTTTTTT
CDR3: CASSFKGAATNEKLFF
J: TRBJ1-4
size: NA
D: TRBD1
V: TRBV12-3/TRBV12-4

DNA: TGTGCCAGCATTGTCGGGGGAAACTCCTACAATGAGCAGTTCTTC
CDR3: CASIVGGNSYNEQFF
J: TRBJ2-1
size: few
D: NA
V: TRBV6-1

DNA: TGTGCCAGCAGTTTTGGACAGGGTACAGATACGCAGTATTTT
CDR3: CASSFGQGTDTQYF
J: TRBJ2-3
size: many
D: TRBD1
V: TRBV12-3/TRBV12-4

DNA: TGCGCCAGCAGTTTTCCAAATGAAAAACTGTTTTTT
CDR3: CASSFPNEKLFF
J: TRBJ1-4
size: few
D: NA
V: TRBV4-1

DNA: TGTGCCAGCAGCCTTGGTGGGTCTGAAGCTTTCTTT
CDR3: CASSLGGSEAFF
J: TRBJ1-1
size: many
D: NA
V: TRBV7-6

DNA: TGTGCCAGCAGCTTACAGCGGGAGGAGGTGCAGTACTTC
CDR3: CASSLQREEVQYF
J: TRBJ2-7
size: many
D: TRBD2
V: TRBV7-2

DNA: TGTGCCACCAGTGACGGCGGGAAGGTCAATGAGCAGTTCTTC
CDR3: CATSDGGKVNEQFF
J: TRBJ2-1
size: many
D: NA
V: TRBV24-1

DNA: TGTGCCAGCAGTTATGGCGGGCCAGCCCACACCGGGGAGCTGTTTTTT
CDR3: CASSYGGPAHTGELFF
J: TRBJ2-2
size: many
D: NA
V: TRBV12-3/TRBV12-4

DNA: TGCAGCGTTGAAATAGGTGAGCAGTTCTTC
CDR3: CSVEIGEQFF
J: TRBJ2-1
size: few
D: NA
V: TRBV29-1

DNA: TGCAGCGTAGGGACAGGGGGACCGATACCTGAAGCTTTCTTT
CDR3: CSVGTGGPIPEAFF
J: TRBJ1-1
size: many
D: TRBD1
V: TRBV29-1

DNA: TGTGCCTGGGCTCAATCGCGGGAGGGATCCGGGGAGCTGTTTTTT
CDR3: CAWAQSREGSGELFF
J: TRBJ2-2
size: NA
D: TRBD2
V: TRBV30

DNA: TGCAGTGCCCACAAAGGGACCACTACCGGGGAGCTGTTTTTT
CDR3: CSAHKGTTTGELFF
J: TRBJ2-2
size: many
D: NA
V: TRBV20-1

DNA: TGTGCCACCAGCAGAGCGGGAGGACTAGCCTACGAGCAGTACTTC
CDR3: CATSRAGGLAYEQYF
J: TRBJ2-7
size: many
D: TRBD2
V: TRBV15

DNA: TGCAGTGCCCGGACTGGGATAAGGCCCCAGCATTTT
CDR3: CSARTGIRPQHF
J: TRBJ1-5
size: NA
D: NA
V: TRBV20-1

DNA: TGTGCCAGTAGTATTTTTCTCGGGGGGACAGTCGGCGAGACCCAGTACTTC
CDR3: CASSIFLGGTVGETQYF
J: TRBJ2-5
size: many
D: NA
V: TRBV19

DNA: TGTGCCAGCAGCACAGGGGTCTACGAGCAGTACTTC
CDR3: CASSTGVYEQYF
J: TRBJ2-7
size: many
D: TRBD1
V: TRBV7-9

DNA: TGTGCCAGCACCCCCCGTGCTAGCGGGAGTGGTAAGTTCTTC
CDR3: CASTPRASGSGKFF
J: TRBJ2-1
size: many
D: TRBD2
V: TRBV7-8